The 10 T cell receptor beta chains below come from one sample, sequenced in a study of cytotoxic CD8 clonotypes in ibrutinib-treated CLL. Generated by immunoSEQ multiplex PCR, the TCRdb table keeps only in-frame clones and is missing some. The sample consists of about 44,000 clones, about 70% of them appearing once. Sample: PBMCs, taken after 12 months of ibrutinib treatment. The source of these receptors is a human donor with chronic lymphocytic leukemia.

The V call is TRBV7-2, the J call TRBJ2-7; unclear D gene. CDR3 length: 14 residues. V lost 3 bases and J lost 0, with 9 bases in between. Per the germline V gene, CDR1 is SGHTA and CDR2 is FQGNSA. As DNA, the CDR3 is TGTGCCAGCAGCTTGTGGCAGAACTCCTACGAGCAGTACTTC. It codes for CASSLWQNSYEQYF.

The chain couples TRBV5-6 to TRBJ1-4; D may be TRBD1 (5 bases). This CDR3 is 15 amino acids long. The V gene lost 2 bases and the J gene lost 8 bases, with 16 bases spanning the gap. Germline CDR1 reads SGHDT; CDR2 reads YYEEEE. CDR3 loop: CASSFEGQRGEKLFF. In nucleotides, the CDR3 is TGTGCCAGCAGCTTCGAAGGCCAAAGGGGCGAAAAACTGTTTTTT.

This chain joins TRBV7-2 and TRBJ1-2; D may be TRBD1 (6 bases). This CDR3 contains 16 residues. Trimming shortened V by 5 bases and J by 1 base, and 17 bases separated the two germline ends. Germline V gene lookup returns CDR1 SGHTA and CDR2 FQGNSA. CDR3 residues: CASSVGTSNGNYGYTF. CDR3 DNA sequence: TGTGCCAGCAGCGTCGGGACATCGAATGGTAACTATGGCTACACCTTC.

This clone was observed a single time. The chain uses TRBV27 and TRBJ2-7; TRBD1 matches 7 bases. Per germline, CDR1 MNHEY and CDR2 SMNVEV (reference sequence). V gave up 6 bases and J gave up 3 bases; unmatched junction bases: 14. The CDR3 is 16 residues long. The CDR3: CASRTGPARENYEQYF. CDR3 sequence (DNA): TGTGCCAGCAGGACAGGGCCGGCACGAGAAAACTACGAGCAGTACTTC.

This clone was detected a few times. The rearrangement uses TRBV10-3 and TRBJ2-3; 7 bases align to TRBD2. Trimming at V came to 11 bases and at J to 4 bases, leaving 6 bases not matched to a gene. Germline V gene lookup returns CDR1 ENHRY and CDR2 SYGVKD. The CDR3 has 12 amino acids. The CDR3 region is CAVKREPDTQYF. CDR3 coding DNA: TGTGCCGTCAAGCGGGAACCAGATACGCAGTATTTT.

The rearrangement joins TRBV7-6 to TRBJ2-7, with 11 bases fitting TRBD1. Germline-derived CDR1 and CDR2 are SGHVS and FNYEAQ. The CDR3 runs to 14 residues. The J segment lost 4 bases and the V segment lost 10 bases, leaving 9 bases of the junction unmatched. CDR3 sequence reads: CATSRDRGSYEQYF. The CDR3 coding sequence is TGTGCCACTTCCCGGGACAGGGGGTCGTACGAGCAGTACTTC.

This clone has only one observation. J is TRBJ2-7 and V is TRBV6-5; TRBD2 might be the D (5 bases). The germline gives CDR1 MNHEY, CDR2 SVGAGI. V was clipped by 5 bases and J by 2 bases, with 10 bases between them. The CDR3 consists of 13 residues. The DNA for the CDR3 is TGTGCCAGCAGTACCCCCGGGGCCTACGAGCAGTACTTC. Translation: CASSTPGAYEQYF.

The chain joins TRBV10-3 to TRBJ2-5; D not resolved. The CDR3 has 14 amino acids. Trimming removed 0 bases at V and 0 bases at J, with 5 bases between. Germline CDR1 ENHRY, CDR2 SYGVKD. This CDR3 reads CAISESNNQETQYF. The CDR3 DNA reads as TGTGCCATCAGTGAGTCGAACAACCAAGAGACCCAGTACTTC.

This clone was seen a few times. The V call is TRBV6-1, the J call TRBJ2-1; D ambiguous. Germline V CDR1 and CDR2: MNHNS, SASEGT. The CDR3 extends over 14 amino acids. Trimming removed 4 bases from V and 4 bases from J, with 11 bases in between. The CDR3 is CASSGASTYNEQFF. CDR3 coding DNA: TGTGCCAGCAGTGGGGCCAGCACTTACAATGAGCAGTTCTTC.

Only a few counts were recorded for this clone. This chain uses TRBV7-9 with TRBJ2-1; a weak D match, TRBD1 (6 bases). Germline assignment: CDR1 SEHNR and CDR2 FQNEAQ (reference sequence). V shed 5 bases and J shed 10 bases, with 12 bases lying between them. CDR3 length: 12 amino acids. This CDR3 reads CASSEQGWEQFF. The CDR3 nucleotides are TGTGCCAGCAGCGAACAGGGCTGGGAGCAGTTCTTC.